The 19 T cell receptor beta chains below all came from one sample that was sequenced in a study of blood T cell repertoires in COVID-19. Produced via immunoSEQ multiplex PCR; TCRdb's table is partial and in-frame only. The sample contains approximately 220,000 clones, roughly 80% of which appear only once. Material: peripheral blood. The receptors come from a woman aged 40 to 50 with active or convalescent COVID-19.

The chain has TRBV9 and TRBJ2-5; 11 positions match TRBD2. With V trimmed by 0 bases and J by 5 bases, 3 bases remained unmatched. Germline V gene lookup returns CDR1 SGDLS and CDR2 YYNGEE. The length of the CDR3 is 15 residues. CDR3 protein: CASSVGLAGRETQYF. The CDR3 coding sequence is TGTGCCAGCAGCGTAGGACTAGCGGGAAGGGAGACCCAGTACTTC. Combining the CDR3 with reference TRBV9 and TRBJ2-5 gives the whole variable domain DSGVTQTPKHLITATGQRVTLRCSPRSGDLSVYWYQQSLDQGLQFLIQYYNGEERAKGNILERFSAQQFPDLHSELNLSSLELGDSALYFCASSVGLAGRETQYFGPGTRLLVL.

The chain joins TRBV7-6 to TRBJ2-2, with TRBD2 matching 12 bases. CDR3 length: 16 residues. CDR1 and CDR2 (germline): SGHVS, FNYEAQ. Losses at the gene ends were 3 bases for V and 6 bases for J; bases not matched to a gene: 5. The CDR3 bases are TGTGCCAGCAGCTTCGAACTAGCGGGGGGTCCCGGGGAGCTGTTTTTT. Protein sequence: CASSFELAGGPGELFF.

Here the CDR3 reads CASSFSRGSYEQYF. The CDR3 region has the DNA TGTGCCAGCAGCTTCTCTAGGGGGTCCTACGAGCAGTACTTC. The chain couples TRBV11-3 to TRBJ2-7; the D gene is possibly TRBD1 (6 bases). CDR3 length: 14 residues. Trimming left V 3 bases short and J 1 base short, with 10 bases between. The germline gives CDR1 SGHNT, CDR2 YENEEA.

The rearrangement uses TRBV6-1 and TRBJ2-5, with D uncertain. The germline gives CDR1 MNHNS, CDR2 SASEGT. V was cut by 1 base and J by 5 bases, with 5 bases left in between. This CDR3 has 12 amino acids. In DNA form, the CDR3 reads TGTGCCAGCAGTGAAGGGCGGGAGACCCAGTACTTC. Encoded protein: CASSEGRETQYF.

The sample holds one count of this clone. V and J are TRBV28 and TRBJ1-4; weak D call: TRBD1 (5 bases). The V end was cut by 7 bases, the J end by 0 bases, with 12 bases between. There are 15 residues in the CDR3. Germline V CDR1 and CDR2: MDHEN, SYDVKM. The CDR3 nucleotides are TGTGCCAGCACCGCAGGGTCCGCAACTAATGAAAAACTGTTTTTT. Protein product: CASTAGSATNEKLFF. Full variable domain (outside the CDR3, taken from reference TRBV28 and TRBJ1-4): DVKVTQSSRYLVKRTGEKVFLECVQDMDHENMFWYRQDPGLGLRLIYFSYDVKMKEKGDIPEGYSVSREKKERFSLILESASTNQTSMYLCASTAGSATNEKLFFGSGTQLSVL.

The gene calls are TRBV19 and TRBJ1-2; TRBD1 agrees at 8 bases. V gave up 6 bases and J gave up 5 bases; unmatched junction bases: 17. Germline CDR1 is LNHDA and CDR2 is SQIVND (reference sequence). The CDR3 extends over 17 amino acids. CDR3 DNA sequence: TGTGCCAGTAGCACCGACAGGGGAGGAAGAGGACTATATGGCTACACCTTC. Amino acids: CASSTDRGGRGLYGYTF. The variable domain in full, completed from reference TRBV19 and TRBJ1-2, reads DGGITQSPKYLFRKEGQNVTLSCEQNLNHDAMYWYRQDPGQGLRLIYYSQIVNDFQKGDIAEGYSVSREKKESFPLTVTSAQKNPTAFYLCASSTDRGGRGLYGYTFGSGTRLTVV.

This clone was detected only once. This sequence joins TRBV5-4 and TRBJ2-5, with D maybe TRBD1 (6 bases). Germline CDR1 reads SGHNT; CDR2 reads YYREEE (reference sequence). Trimming took off 4 bases at V and 3 bases at J, with 13 bases between the two ends. The CDR3 runs 14 residues. CDR3 DNA sequence: TGTGCCAGCAGCCATTACAACAGGGAAGAGACCCAGTACTTC. Residues: CASSHYNREETQYF.

This clone has a single count. This chain uses TRBV5-1 with TRBJ2-1, with 8 nucleotides matching TRBD2. CDR1 and CDR2 (germline): SGHRS, YFSETQ. The trim removed 0 bases at V and 6 bases at J, leaving 8 bases unmatched. The CDR3 is 16 amino acids. CDR3 coding DNA: TGCGCCAGCAGCTTGGAGGGCGGGAGGACTTCCAATGAGCAGTTCTTC. Translated, it gives CASSLEGGRTSNEQFF.

This sequence joins TRBV5-5 and TRBJ2-4; D might be TRBD1 (6 bases). The V end was cut by 2 bases, the J end by 5 bases, with 14 bases between. This CDR3 has 15 residues. Germline CDR1 is SGHKS and CDR2 is YYEKEE (reference sequence). The CDR3 DNA sequence: TGTGCCAGCAGCTTCTGGGGGACATCGCAAAACATTCAGTACTTC. It codes for CASSFWGTSQNIQYF.

The gene calls are TRBV6-5 and TRBJ1-2; TRBD1 aligns across 11 bases. CDR1 and CDR2 (germline): MNHEY, SVGAGI. V lost 3 bases and J lost 8; bases outside the gene matches: 5. The CDR3 loop spans 14 amino acids. CDR3 nucleotide sequence: TGTGCCAGCAGTTATTTGGACAGGGGGCGAGGCTACACCTTC. It specifies CASSYLDRGRGYTF.

V usage is TRBV5-5 and J usage is TRBJ2-5; D perhaps matches TRBD2 (6 bases). The V end lost 4 bases, the J end lost 4 bases, and 14 bases lay between the germline ends. The CDR3 consists of 14 residues. The germline gives CDR1 SGHKS, CDR2 YYEKEE (reference sequence). CDR3 coding DNA: TGTGCCAGCAGCCGGGGCGGGGCAAGAGAGACCCAGTACTTC. This encodes CASSRGGARETQYF. Full variable domain (remainder filled in from reference TRBV5-5 and TRBJ2-5): DAGVTQSPTHLIKTRGQQVTLRCSPISGHKSVSWYQQVLGQGPQFIFQYYEKEERGRGNFPDRFSARQFPNYSSELNVNALLLGDSALYLCASSRGGARETQYFGPGTRLLVL.

The rearrangement uses TRBV15 and TRBJ1-5; the D gene is possibly TRBD1 (6 bases). The V end lost 5 bases, the J end lost 7 bases, and 12 bases lay between the germline ends. The CDR3 covers 13 residues. The germline V gene has CDR1 LNHNV and CDR2 YYDKDF (reference sequence). The CDR3 spells CATSGGQLQPQHF. The DNA for the CDR3 is TGTGCCACCAGCGGAGGACAGTTGCAGCCCCAGCATTTT. Full variable domain (outside the CDR3, taken from reference TRBV15 and TRBJ1-5): DAMVIQNPRYQVTQFGKPVTLSCSQTLNHNVMYWYQQKSSQAPKLLFHYYDKDFNNEADTPDNFQSRRPNTSFCFLDIRSPGLGDTAMYLCATSGGQLQPQHFGDGTRLSIL.

The table lists this clone with a count of one. The chain recombines TRBV30 with TRBJ1-1; a possible D gene is TRBD1 (6 bases). Trimming stripped 5 bases from V and 10 bases from J, with 14 bases between. The CDR3 sequence is 11 residues long. Germline V gene data show CDR1 as GTSNPN and CDR2 as SVGIG (reference sequence). This CDR3 reads CAWDYRARAFF. CDR3 DNA: TGTGCCTGGGATTACAGGGCGAGAGCTTTCTTT.

The chain carries TRBV18 and TRBJ2-3, with unresolved D. The CDR3 has 14 residues. The germline V and J ends were trimmed by 2 bases and 2 bases, with 8 bases remaining between them. Germline CDR1 is KGHSH and CDR2 is LQKENI. CDR3 DNA: TGTGCCAGCTCACCAATCCCAGACACAGATACGCAGTATTTT. Protein: CASSPIPDTDTQYF.

A few counts support this clone. The chain recombines TRBV25-1 with TRBJ1-4; 8 bases map to TRBD1. CDR1 and CDR2 (germline): MGHDK, SYGVNS. V dropped 4 bases and J dropped 6; count of bases not matched to a gene: 7. The CDR3 is 15 amino acids. This CDR3 reads CASSAQNRGDEKLFF. The CDR3 nucleotides read TGTGCCAGCAGTGCCCAGAACAGGGGGGATGAAAAACTGTTTTTT.

The CDR3 sequence: CASSLAGTGIKETQYF. The CDR3 nucleotides read TGCGCCAGCAGCTTGGCCGGGACAGGTATCAAAGAGACCCAGTACTTC. The J gene is TRBJ2-5, the V gene TRBV5-1, with 8 bases that match TRBD1. V trimming: 0 bases; J trimming: 3 bases; junction bases outside the gene matches: 7. This CDR3 has 16 amino acids. Germline V gene data show CDR1 as SGHRS and CDR2 as YFSETQ. Full variable domain (remainder filled in from reference TRBV5-1 and TRBJ2-5): KAGVTQTPRYLIKTRGQQVTLSCSPISGHRSVSWYQQTPGQGLQFLFEYFSETQRNKGNFPGRFSGRQFSNSRSEMNVSTLELGDSALYLCASSLAGTGIKETQYFGPGTRLLVL.

The genes are TRBV3-1 (or the pseudogene TRBV3-2) and TRBJ2-1, with D possibly TRBD2 on 5 matching bases. In germline, CDR1 is LGHDT, CDR2 YNNKEL (reference sequence). The CDR3 has 17 amino acids. V was clipped by 1 base and J by 4 bases, with 17 bases between them. The CDR3 bases are TGTGCCAGCAGCCAAGCCGACGCGGGCCGACGGTACAATGAGCAGTTCTTC. This encodes CASSQADAGRRYNEQFF.

The chain uses TRBV12-3 or TRBV12-4 and TRBJ2-5; the D gene is possibly TRBD2 (6 bases). The V end lost 2 bases, the J end lost 5 bases, and 9 bases lay between the germline ends. This CDR3 has 13 residues. CDR3 coding DNA: TGTGCCAGCAGTTTACAGGCGGGGGAGACCCAGTACTTC. Amino acids: CASSLQAGETQYF.

V is TRBV11-3 and J is TRBJ1-2; D remains unclear. Germline V gives CDR1 SGHNT, CDR2 YENEEA. Trimming shortened V by 6 bases and J by 2 bases, and 19 bases separated the two germline ends. This CDR3 is built from 16 residues. The CDR3 DNA reads TGTGCCAGCAGAAAAGATCTGGCGGAGGCGAACTATGGCTACACCTTC. The encoded protein is CASRKDLAEANYGYTF.